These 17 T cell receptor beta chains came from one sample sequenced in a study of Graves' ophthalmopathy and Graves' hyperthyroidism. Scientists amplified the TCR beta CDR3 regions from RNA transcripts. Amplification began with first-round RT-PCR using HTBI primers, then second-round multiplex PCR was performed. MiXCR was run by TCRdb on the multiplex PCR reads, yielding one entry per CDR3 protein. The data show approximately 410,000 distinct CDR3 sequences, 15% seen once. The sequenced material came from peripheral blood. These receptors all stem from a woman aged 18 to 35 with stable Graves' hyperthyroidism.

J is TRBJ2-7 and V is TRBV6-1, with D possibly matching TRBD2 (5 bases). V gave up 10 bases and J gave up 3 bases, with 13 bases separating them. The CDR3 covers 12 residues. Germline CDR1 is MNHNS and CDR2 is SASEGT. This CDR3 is CATEPSHYEQYF. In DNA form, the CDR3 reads TGTGCCACTGAACCTAGCCACTACGAGCAGTACTTC.

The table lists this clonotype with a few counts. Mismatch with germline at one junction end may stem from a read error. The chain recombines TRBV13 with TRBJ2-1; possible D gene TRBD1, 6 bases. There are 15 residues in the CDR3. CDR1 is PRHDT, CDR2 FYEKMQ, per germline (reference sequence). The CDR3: CASSLGGASSGEKFF. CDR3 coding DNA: TGTGCCAGCAGCTTAGGGGGGGCCAGCTCAGGTGAGAAGTTCTTC.

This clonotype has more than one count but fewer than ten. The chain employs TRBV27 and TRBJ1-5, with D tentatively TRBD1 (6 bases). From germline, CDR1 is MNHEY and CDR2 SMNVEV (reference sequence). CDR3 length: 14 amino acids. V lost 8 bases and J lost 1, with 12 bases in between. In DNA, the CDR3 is TGTGCCAGCGGAAGAGGGGGGAGCAATCAGCCCCAGCATTTT. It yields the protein CASGRGGSNQPQHF.

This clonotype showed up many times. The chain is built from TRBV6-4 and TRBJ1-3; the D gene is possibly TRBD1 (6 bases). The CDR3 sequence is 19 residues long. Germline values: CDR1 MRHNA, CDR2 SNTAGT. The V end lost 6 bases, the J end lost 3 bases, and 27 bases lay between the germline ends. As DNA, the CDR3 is TGTGCCAGCAGCACACTCAGGCCATCGGACAGCGAACTTGGAAACACCATATATTTT. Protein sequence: CASSTLRPSDSELGNTIYF.

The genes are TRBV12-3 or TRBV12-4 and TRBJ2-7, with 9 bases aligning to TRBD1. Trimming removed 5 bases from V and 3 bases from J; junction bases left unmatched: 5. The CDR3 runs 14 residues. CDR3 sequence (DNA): TGTGCCAGCAGTACCGGGACAGGGATCTACGAGCAGTACTTC. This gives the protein CASSTGTGIYEQYF.

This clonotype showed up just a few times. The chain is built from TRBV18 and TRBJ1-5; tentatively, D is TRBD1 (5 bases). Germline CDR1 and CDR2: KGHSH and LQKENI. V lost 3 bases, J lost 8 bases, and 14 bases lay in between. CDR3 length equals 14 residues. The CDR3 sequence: CASSPEGWVEPQHF. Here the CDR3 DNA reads TGTGCCAGCTCACCTGAGGGGTGGGTCGAGCCCCAGCATTTT.

CDR3 amino acids: CASRDTKNIQYF. In DNA, the CDR3 is TGTGCCAGTAGGGACACCAAAAACATTCAGTACTTC. The V gene is TRBV19, the J gene TRBJ2-4; tentatively, D is TRBD1 (5 bases). CDR1 LNHDA and CDR2 SQIVND come from the germline V gene (reference sequence). Trimming pared 6 bases from V and 2 bases from J, leaving 5 bases between. The CDR3 sequence is 12 residues long. The full variable domain, in which reference TRBV19 and TRBJ2-4 provide the parts outside the CDR3, is DGGITQSPKYLFRKEGQNVTLSCEQNLNHDAMYWYRQDPGQGLRLIYYSQIVNDFQKGDIAEGYSVSREKKESFPLTVTSAQKNPTAFYLCASRDTKNIQYFGAGTRLSVL.

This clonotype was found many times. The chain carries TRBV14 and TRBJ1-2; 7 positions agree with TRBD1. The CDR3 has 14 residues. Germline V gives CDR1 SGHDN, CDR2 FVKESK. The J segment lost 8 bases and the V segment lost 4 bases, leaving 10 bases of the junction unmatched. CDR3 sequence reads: CASSLYRGEGGYTF. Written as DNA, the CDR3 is TGTGCCAGCAGCCTCTACAGGGGAGAGGGAGGCTACACCTTC. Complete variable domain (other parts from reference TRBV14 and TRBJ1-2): EAGVTQFPSHSVIEKGQTVTLRCDPISGHDNLYWYRRVMGKEIKFLLHFVKESKQDESGMPNNRFLAERTGGTYSTLKVQPAELEDSGVYFCASSLYRGEGGYTFGSGTRLTVV.

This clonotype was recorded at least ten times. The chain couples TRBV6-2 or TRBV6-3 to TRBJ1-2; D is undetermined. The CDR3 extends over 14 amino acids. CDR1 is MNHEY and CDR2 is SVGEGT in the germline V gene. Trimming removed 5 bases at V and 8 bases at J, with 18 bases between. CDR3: CASSPSGKSEGYTF. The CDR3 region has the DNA TGTGCCAGCAGTCCCTCGGGGAAGTCTGAGGGCTACACCTTC.

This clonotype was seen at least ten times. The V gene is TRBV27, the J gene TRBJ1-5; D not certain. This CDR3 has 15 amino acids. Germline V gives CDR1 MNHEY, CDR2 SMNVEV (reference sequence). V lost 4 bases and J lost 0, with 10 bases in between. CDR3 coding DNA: TGTGCCAGCAGTTCACCCGGGAATAGCAATCAGCCCCAGCATTTT. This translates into CASSSPGNSNQPQHF.

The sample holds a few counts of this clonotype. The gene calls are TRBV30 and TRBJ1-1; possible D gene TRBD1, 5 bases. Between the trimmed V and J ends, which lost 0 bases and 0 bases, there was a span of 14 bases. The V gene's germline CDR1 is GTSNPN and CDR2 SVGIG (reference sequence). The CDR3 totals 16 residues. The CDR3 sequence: CAWSVPWGSMNTEAFF. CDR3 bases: TGTGCCTGGAGTGTACCCTGGGGGTCCATGAACACTGAAGCTTTCTTT.

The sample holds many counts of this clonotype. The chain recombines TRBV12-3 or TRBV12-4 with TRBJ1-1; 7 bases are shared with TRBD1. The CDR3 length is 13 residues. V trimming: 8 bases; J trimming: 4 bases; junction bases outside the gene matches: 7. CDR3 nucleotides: TGTGCCAGCGGAGACAGGGCCCCCACTGAAGCTTTCTTT. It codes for CASGDRAPTEAFF.

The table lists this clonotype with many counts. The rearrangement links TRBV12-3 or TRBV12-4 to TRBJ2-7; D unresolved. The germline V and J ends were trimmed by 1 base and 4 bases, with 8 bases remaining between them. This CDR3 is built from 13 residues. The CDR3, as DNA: TGTGCCAGCAGTTTAGGGACGTTTTACGAGCAGTACTTC. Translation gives CASSLGTFYEQYF.

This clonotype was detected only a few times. The DNA of the CDR3 is TGCGCCAGCAGCTTGTATCCGAGGACAGCAAACACCGGGGAGCTGTTTTTT. Translating gives CASSLYPRTANTGELFF. The rearrangement uses TRBV5-1 and TRBJ2-2, with D possibly being TRBD1 (6 bases). CDR3 length: 17 amino acids. The germline gives CDR1 SGHRS, CDR2 YFSETQ. V lost 1 base to trimming and J lost 2 bases, with 15 bases between them.

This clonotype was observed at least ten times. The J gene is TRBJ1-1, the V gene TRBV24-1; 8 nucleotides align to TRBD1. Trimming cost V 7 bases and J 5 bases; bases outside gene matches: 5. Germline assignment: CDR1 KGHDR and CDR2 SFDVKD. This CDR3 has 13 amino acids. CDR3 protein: CATRKTGVTEAFF. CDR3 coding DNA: TGTGCCACCAGGAAGACAGGGGTTACTGAAGCTTTCTTT.

CDR3 in amino acids: CASSLISTRAFF. The CDR3 DNA reads TGTGCCAGCAGCCTAATTTCGACCCGGGCTTTCTTT. The chain joins TRBV6-1 to TRBJ1-1; D unclear. The CDR3 length is 12 residues. CDR1 MNHNS and CDR2 SASEGT come from the germline V gene. V gave up 6 bases and J gave up 11 bases, with 16 bases separating them.

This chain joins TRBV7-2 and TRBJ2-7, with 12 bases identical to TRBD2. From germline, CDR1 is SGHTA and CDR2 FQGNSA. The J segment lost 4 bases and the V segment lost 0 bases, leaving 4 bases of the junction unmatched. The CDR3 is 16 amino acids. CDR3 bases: TGTGCCAGCAGCTTAGCGACTAGCGGGGGCCCTTACGAGCAGTACTTC. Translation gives CASSLATSGGPYEQYF. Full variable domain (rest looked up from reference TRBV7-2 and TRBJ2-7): GAGVSQSPSNKVTEKGKDVELRCDPISGHTALYWYRQSLGQGLEFLIYFQGNSAPDKSGLPSDRFSAERTGGSVSTLTIQRTQQEDSAVYLCASSLATSGGPYEQYFGPGTRLTVT.